The clone carrying this TCR beta chain showed up many times. What it binds is unknown. Healthy Caucasians, and only they, were the donors. This sample stems from a study of identical twins. Study-wide results and caveats: Fewer insertions characterized abundant cord blood beta clonotypes, whereas memory repertoires showed none. These conclusions were based on statistical analysis (cross-sectional, not following the same donors).

V was clipped by 4 bases and J by 12 bases; unmatched bases: 12. This CDR3 is 14 amino acids long. TCRdb re-analysed the 5' RACE reads in MiXCR, keeping a single row per CDR3 protein. The sample shows about 240,000 distinct CDR3 sequences, about 7.5% of them seen only once. These data are also associated with another study on yellow fever vaccine responses in identical twins.

This receptor was identified in a woman aged 18-29 years in good health. Source material: CD8+ T cells sorted from blood. The chain has TRBV12-3 or TRBV12-4 and TRBJ2-3, with TRBD2 matching 8 bases. The chain's CDR3 is CASSSFTGLGVQYF. The CDR3 DNA reads as TGTGCCAGCAGTTCCTTTACGGGACTAGGTGTTCAGTATTTT.